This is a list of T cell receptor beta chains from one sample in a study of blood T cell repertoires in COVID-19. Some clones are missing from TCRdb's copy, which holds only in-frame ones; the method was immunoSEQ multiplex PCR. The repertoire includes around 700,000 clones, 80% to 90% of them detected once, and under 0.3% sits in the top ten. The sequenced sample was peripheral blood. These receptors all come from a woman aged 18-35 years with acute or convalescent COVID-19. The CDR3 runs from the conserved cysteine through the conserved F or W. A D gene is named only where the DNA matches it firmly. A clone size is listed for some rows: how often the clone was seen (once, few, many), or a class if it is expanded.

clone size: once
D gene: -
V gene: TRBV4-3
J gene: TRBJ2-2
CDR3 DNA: TGCGCCAGCAGCCAAGCCGGCGGGGCTCCCGGGGAGCTGTTTTTT
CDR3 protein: CASSQAGGAPGELFF

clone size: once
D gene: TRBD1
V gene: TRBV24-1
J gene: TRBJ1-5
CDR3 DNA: TGTGCCACCAGTGATACTACCGGGACAGGCTACAATCAGCCCCAGCATTTT
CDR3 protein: CATSDTTGTGYNQPQHF

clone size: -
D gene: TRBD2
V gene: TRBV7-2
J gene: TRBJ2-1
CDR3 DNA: TGTGCCAGCAGCTTAGGTTCCCTAGCGGGGGGGCGTAATGAGCAGTTCTTC
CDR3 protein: CASSLGSLAGGRNEQFF

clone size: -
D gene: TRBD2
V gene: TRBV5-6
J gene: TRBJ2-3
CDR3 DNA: TGTGCCAGCAGCTTGGGACTAGCGGGGCCCGATACGCAGTATTTT
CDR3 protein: CASSLGLAGPDTQYF

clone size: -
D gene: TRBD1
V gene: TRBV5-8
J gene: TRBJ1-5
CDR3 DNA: TGTGCCAGCAGCCCCAACGCGGACAGGGGCAATCAGCCCCAGCATTTT
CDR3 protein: CASSPNADRGNQPQHF

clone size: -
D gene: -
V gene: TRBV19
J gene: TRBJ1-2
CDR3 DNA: TGTGCCAGTAGTATAGTCCCCTATTATGGCTACACCTTC
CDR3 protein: CASSIVPYYGYTF

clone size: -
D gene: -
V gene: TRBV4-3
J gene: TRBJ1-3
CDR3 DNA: TGCGCCAGCAGCCCCGAAGGGGTAGGGGTAGGAAACACCATATATTTT
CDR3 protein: CASSPEGVGVGNTIYF

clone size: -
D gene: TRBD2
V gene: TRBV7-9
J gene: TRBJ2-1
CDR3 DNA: TGTGCCAGCAGCCCTACTAGCGGGGGATACAATGAGCAGTTCTTC
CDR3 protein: CASSPTSGGYNEQFF

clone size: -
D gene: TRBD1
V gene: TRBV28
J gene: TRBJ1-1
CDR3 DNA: TGTGCCAGCAGTCCTGGGACAGCTCCGAACACTGAAGCTTTCTTT
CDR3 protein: CASSPGTAPNTEAFF

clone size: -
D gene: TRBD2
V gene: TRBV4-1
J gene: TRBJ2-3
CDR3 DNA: TGCGCCAGCAGCCAAGACCTAGCGGGGGGGCGCGATACGCAGTATTTT
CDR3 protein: CASSQDLAGGRDTQYF

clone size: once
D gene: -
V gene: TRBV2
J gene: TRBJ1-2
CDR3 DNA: TGTGCCAGCAGTGAACAGGGTGGCAGGGGTCCCAATGGCTACACCTTC
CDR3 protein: CASSEQGGRGPNGYTF

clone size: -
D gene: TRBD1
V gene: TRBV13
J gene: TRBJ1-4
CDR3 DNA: TGTGCCAGCAGCTACGGGACAGGGGGACGAGAAAAACTGTTTTTT
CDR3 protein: CASSYGTGGREKLFF

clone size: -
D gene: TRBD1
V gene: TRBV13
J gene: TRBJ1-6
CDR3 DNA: TGTGCCAGCAGCTACTTACGGGACAGGGAATTATCCTATAATTCACCCCTCCACTTT
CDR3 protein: CASSYLRDRELSYNSPLHF

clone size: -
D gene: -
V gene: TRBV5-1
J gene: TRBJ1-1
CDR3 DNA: TGCGCCAGCTCCTCCCAGGGTGAGGTTACAGAAGCTTTCTTT
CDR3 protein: CASSSQGEVTEAFF

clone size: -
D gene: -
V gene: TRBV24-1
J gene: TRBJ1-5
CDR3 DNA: TGTGCCACCAGTGCGAGACTCACGGTGACAGGTTCGCCATTAAAGGGAAATCAGCCCCAGCATTTT
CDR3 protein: CATSARLTVTGSPLKGNQPQHF

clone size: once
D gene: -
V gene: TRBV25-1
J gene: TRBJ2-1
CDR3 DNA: TGTGCCAGCAGTTCGGTGAGCCCTACGCACCCAAATGTGAAGTTCTTC
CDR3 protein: CASSSVSPTHPNVKFF

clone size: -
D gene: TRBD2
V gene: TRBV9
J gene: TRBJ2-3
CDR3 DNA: TGTGCCAGCAGCGTAGCTAGCGGGGGCCCCACAGATACGCAGTATTTT
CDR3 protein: CASSVASGGPTDTQYF

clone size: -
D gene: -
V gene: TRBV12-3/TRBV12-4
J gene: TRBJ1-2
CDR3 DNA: TGTGCCAGCACCAAGGGGGACTATGGCTACACCTTC
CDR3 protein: CASTKGDYGYTF

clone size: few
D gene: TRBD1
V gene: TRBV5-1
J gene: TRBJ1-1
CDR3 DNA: TGCGCCAGCAGCCCAGGGGGCAAAACGACCACTGAAGCTTTCTTT
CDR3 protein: CASSPGGKTTTEAFF

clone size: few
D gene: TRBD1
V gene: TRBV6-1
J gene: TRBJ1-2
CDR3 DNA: TGTGCCAGCAGTGAAGAGGGGACAGGGGTAACTTATGGCTACACCTTC
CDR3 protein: CASSEEGTGVTYGYTF

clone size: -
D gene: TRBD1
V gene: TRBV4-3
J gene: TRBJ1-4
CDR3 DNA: TGCGCCAGCAGCCAAGGGGACAGGGTCGGTAATGAAAAACTGTTTTTT
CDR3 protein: CASSQGDRVGNEKLFF

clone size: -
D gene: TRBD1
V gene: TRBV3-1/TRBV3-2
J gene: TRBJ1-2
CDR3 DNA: TGTGCCAGCAGCTTTGGACAGGGTGGGGGCTATGGCTACACCTTC
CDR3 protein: CASSFGQGGGYGYTF

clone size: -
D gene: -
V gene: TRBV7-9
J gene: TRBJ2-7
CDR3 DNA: TGTGCCAGCAGCTCTCGGGACTTCTCCTACGAGCAGTACTTC
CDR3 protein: CASSSRDFSYEQYF

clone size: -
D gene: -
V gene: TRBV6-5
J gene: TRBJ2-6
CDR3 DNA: TGTGCTACAGAAGGGGTTGCTGGGGCCAACGTCCTGACTTTC
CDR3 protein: CATEGVAGANVLTF

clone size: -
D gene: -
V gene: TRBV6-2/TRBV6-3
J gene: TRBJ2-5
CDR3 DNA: TGTGCCAGCAGTTGGGACCCGGACAGACAAGAGACCCAGTACTTC
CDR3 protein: CASSWDPDRQETQYF

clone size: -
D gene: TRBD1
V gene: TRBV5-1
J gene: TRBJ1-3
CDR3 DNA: TGCGCCAGCAGCTTGGCCCCGCAGGGGGTGTCGAACACCATATATTTT
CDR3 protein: CASSLAPQGVSNTIYF

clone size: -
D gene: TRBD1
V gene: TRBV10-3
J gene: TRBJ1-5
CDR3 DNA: TGTGCCATCAGCTTCGACAGGGGTAGCAATCAGCCCCAGCATTTT
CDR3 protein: CAISFDRGSNQPQHF

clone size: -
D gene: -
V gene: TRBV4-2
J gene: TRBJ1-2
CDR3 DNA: TGTGCCAGCAGCCAGGGAGGCTGGGGCTACACCTTC
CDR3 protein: CASSQGGWGYTF

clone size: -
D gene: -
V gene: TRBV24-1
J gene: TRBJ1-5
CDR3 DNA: TGTGCCACCAGTGATTTCGGGGGGGACAATCAGCCCCAGCATTTT
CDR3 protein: CATSDFGGDNQPQHF

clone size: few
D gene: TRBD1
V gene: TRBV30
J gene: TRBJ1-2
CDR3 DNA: TGTGCCTGGAGCTTTTCCCGGGACAGGGTTAACTATGGCTACACCTTC
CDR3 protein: CAWSFSRDRVNYGYTF

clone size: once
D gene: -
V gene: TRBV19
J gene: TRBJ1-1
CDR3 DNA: TGTGCCAGTAGGACAATCGCTGAAGCTTTCTTT
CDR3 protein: CASRTIAEAFF

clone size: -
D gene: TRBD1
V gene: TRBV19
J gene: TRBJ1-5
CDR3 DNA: TGTGCCAGTAGTATACTAGGGGGCGGACAGCCCCAGCATTTT
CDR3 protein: CASSILGGGQPQHF

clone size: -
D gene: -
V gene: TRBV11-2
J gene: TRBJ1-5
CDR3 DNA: TGTGCCAGCAGCTTAGGAGGGTTTCAGCCCCAGCATTTT
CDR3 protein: CASSLGGFQPQHF

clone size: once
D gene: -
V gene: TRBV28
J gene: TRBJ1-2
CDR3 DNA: TGTGCCAGCAGTCCCGGGCCACAGGAAGGCTACACCTTC
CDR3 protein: CASSPGPQEGYTF

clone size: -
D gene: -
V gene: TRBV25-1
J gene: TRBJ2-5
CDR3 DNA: TGTGCCAGCAGTAAGGCGAGGCCCCAGGAGACCCAGTACTTC
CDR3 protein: CASSKARPQETQYF

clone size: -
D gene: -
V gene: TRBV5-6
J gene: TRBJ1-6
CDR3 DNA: TGTGCCAGCAGCTGGCCAGACGGGTCACCCCTCCACTTT
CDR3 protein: CASSWPDGSPLHF

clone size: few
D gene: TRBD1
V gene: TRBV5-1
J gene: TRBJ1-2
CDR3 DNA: TGCGCCAGCAGCTCCACAGGAGGGGGCGGCTACACCTTC
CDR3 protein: CASSSTGGGGYTF

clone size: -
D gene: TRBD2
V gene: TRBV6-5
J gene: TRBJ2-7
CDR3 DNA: TGTGCCAGCAGTTATCGACTAGCGGGGAACTACGAGCAGTACTTC
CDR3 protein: CASSYRLAGNYEQYF

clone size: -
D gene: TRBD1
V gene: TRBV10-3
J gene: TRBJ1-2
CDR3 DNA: TGTGCCACCAGAGACAGGGATAACTATGGCTACACCTTC
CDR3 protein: CATRDRDNYGYTF

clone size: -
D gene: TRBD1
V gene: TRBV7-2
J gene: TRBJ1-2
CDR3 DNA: TGTGCCAGCAGCTTGGAGTCAGGGGGCGCATTTTACAATGGCTACACCTTC
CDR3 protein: CASSLESGGAFYNGYTF

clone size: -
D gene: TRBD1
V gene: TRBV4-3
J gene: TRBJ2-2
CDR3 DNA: TGCGCCAGCAGCCTTGACAGGGGGCGGACCGGGGAGCTGTTTTTT
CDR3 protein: CASSLDRGRTGELFF

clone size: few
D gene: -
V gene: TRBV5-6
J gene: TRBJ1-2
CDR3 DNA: TGTGCCAGCAGCGTGGGGGCAGGGGCAGGCTATGGCTACACCTTC
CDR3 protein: CASSVGAGAGYGYTF

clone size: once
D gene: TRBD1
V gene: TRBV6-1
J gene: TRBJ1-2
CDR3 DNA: TGTGCCAGCAGGGAACTGATTACGGACAGGTTTGATGGCTACACCTTC
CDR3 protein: CASRELITDRFDGYTF

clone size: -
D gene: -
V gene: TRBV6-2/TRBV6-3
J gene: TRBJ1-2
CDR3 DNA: TGTGCCAGCAGTTTCCCGGGGTGGGGAAGTCGTGACTATGGCTACACCTTC
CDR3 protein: CASSFPGWGSRDYGYTF

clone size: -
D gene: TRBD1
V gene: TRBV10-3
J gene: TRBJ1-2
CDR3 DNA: TGTGCCATCAGTGAAGGACAGGATATGTACTACACCTTC
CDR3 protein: CAISEGQDMYYTF

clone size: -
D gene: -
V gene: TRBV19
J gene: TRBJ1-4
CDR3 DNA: TGTGCCAGTAGTCCAAGACAGAACCTATGGGATGAAAAACTGTTTTTT
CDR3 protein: CASSPRQNLWDEKLFF

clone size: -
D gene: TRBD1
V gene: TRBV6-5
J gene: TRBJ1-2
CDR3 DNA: TGTGCCAGCGTCTCCACAGGGGGGAATGGCTACACCTTC
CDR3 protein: CASVSTGGNGYTF

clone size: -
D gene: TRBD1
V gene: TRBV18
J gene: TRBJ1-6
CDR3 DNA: TGTGCCAGCTCGCGGGACAGATATAATTCACCCCTCCACTTT
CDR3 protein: CASSRDRYNSPLHF

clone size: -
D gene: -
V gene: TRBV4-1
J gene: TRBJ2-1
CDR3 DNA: TGCGCCAGCAGCCAAGGCCCGACAGCGGGCGATGAGCAGTTCTTC
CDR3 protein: CASSQGPTAGDEQFF

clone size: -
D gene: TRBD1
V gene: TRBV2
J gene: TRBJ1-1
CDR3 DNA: TGTGCCATAACACGGGACAGGGGAGCTTTCTTT
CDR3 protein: CAITRDRGAFF

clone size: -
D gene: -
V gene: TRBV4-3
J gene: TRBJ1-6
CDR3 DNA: TGCGCCAGCAGCCCACATCCTAATTCACCCCTCCACTTT
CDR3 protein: CASSPHPNSPLHF

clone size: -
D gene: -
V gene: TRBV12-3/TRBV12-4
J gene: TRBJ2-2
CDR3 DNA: TGTGCCAGCAGGAGCAATCGGGCCGGGGAGCTGTTTTTT
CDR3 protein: CASRSNRAGELFF

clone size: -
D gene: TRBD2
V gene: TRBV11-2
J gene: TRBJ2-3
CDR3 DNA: TGTGCCAGCAGCTTGGGGACTAGCCGGTTGGCAGATACGCAGTATTTT
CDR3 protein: CASSLGTSRLADTQYF

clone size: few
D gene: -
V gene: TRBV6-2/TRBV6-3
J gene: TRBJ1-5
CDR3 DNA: TGTGCCAGCAGTTACGTCTTTGACATCGTTGGCAATCAGCCCCAGCATTTT
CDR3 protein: CASSYVFDIVGNQPQHF

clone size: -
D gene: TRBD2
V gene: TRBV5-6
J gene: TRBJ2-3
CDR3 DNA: TGTGCCAGCAGCTTGAGCGGGGGCACAGATACGCAGTATTTT
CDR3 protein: CASSLSGGTDTQYF

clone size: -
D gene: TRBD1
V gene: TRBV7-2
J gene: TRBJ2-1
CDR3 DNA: TGTGCCAGCAGCTACCCTACGCAACAGGGGGCTTCCTACAATGAGCAGTTCTTC
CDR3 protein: CASSYPTQQGASYNEQFF

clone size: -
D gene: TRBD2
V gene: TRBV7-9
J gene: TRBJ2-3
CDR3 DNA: TGTGCCAGCAGCTCTAGCGGGGACCTAAATACGCAGTATTTT
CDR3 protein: CASSSSGDLNTQYF

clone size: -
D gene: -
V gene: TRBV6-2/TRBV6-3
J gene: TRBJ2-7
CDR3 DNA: TGTGCCAGCAGTTACTCGGAGAGGGTAGAGCAGTACTTC
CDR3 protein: CASSYSERVEQYF

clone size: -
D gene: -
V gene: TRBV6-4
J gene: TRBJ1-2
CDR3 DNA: TGTGCCAGCAGTGACACCGGGACACGTAATGGCTACACCTTC
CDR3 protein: CASSDTGTRNGYTF

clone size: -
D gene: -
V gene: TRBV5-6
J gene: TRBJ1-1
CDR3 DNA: TGTGCCAGCAGTCCTGGACTGGGAAACTTAGAAGCTTTCTTT
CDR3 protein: CASSPGLGNLEAFF